This T cell receptor (beta chain) was profiled in a study of human T cells and chemical hapten exposure. On the study more broadly: All through the roughly 25-week study, the scalp of each patient received diphenylcyclopropenone doses weekly. Patients, mostly women, had alopecia areata, alopecia totalis or alopecia universalis. Findings and caveats of the study: PT1 expanded TCR numbers tracked positively with patch test score.

CDR1 and CDR2 from the germline V gene are MDHEN and SYDVKM. Deletions cut 2 bases from V and 4 bases from J, with 14 bases between. CDR3 size: 15 residues. This clonotype has just a few counts. The antigen remains unidentified. TCRdb processed the RACE reads anew with MiXCR; each CDR3 protein has one entry. This sample has about 120,000 distinct CDR3 sequences, with approximately 10% found just once. Time point of the sample: patch test 3, about 24 weeks after DPC sensitization. Treatment in this sample: therapeutic diphenylcyclopropenone sensitization with weekly scalp DPC. Every donor had alopecia and was 18 to 70 years old; all were suitable for DPC.

The chain has TRBV28 and TRBJ1-1; a weak D match, TRBD1 (5 bases). The sample here was whole blood, taken in connection with sensitization to the hapten diphenylcyclopropenone (DPC). This sequence originates from a woman aged 50 to 65 with alopecia areata. Some clones in this sample may be carry-over from other donors' samples. CDR3 sequence: CASSLRRGVGTEAFF. The CDR3 region has the DNA TGTGCCAGCAGTTTAAGGCGGGGGGTAGGCACTGAAGCTTTCTTT.